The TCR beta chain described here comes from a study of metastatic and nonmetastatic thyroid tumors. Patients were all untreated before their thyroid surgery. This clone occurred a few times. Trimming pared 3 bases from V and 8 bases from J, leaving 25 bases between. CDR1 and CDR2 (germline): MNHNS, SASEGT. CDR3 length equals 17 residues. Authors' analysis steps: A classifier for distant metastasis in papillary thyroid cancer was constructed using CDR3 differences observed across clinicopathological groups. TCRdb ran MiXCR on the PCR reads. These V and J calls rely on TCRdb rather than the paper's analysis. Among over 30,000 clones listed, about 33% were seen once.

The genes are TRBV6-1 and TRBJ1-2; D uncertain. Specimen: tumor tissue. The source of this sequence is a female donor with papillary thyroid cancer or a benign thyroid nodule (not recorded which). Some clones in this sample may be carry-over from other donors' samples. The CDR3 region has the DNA TGTGCCAGCAGTGACTACCGCGAGCTCGTCCGACTCGACGGCTACACCTTC. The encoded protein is CASSDYRELVRLDGYTF.